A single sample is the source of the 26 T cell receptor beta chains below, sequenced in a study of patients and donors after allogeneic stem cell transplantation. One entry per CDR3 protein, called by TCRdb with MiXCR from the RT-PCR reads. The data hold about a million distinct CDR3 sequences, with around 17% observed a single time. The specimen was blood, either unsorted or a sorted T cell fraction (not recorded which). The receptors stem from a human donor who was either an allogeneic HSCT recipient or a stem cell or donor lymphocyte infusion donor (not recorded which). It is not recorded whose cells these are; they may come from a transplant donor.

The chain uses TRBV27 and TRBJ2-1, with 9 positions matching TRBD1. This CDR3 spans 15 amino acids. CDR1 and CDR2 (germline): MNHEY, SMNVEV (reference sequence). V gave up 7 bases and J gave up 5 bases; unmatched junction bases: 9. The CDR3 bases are TGTGCCAGCATCAGGGGACAGGGTGGCCACAATGAGCAGTTCTTC. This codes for CASIRGQGGHNEQFF.

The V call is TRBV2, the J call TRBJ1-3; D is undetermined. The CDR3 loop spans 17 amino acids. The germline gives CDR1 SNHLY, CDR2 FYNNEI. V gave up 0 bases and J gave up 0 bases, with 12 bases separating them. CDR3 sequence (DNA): TGTGCCAGCAGTGAAGCGCGGCTCGTGGGCTCTGGAAACACCATATATTTT. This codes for CASSEARLVGSGNTIYF.

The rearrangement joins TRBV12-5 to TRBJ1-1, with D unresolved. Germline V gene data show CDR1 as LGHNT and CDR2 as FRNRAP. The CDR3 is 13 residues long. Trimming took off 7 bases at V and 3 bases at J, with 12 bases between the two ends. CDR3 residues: CASVAAGDTEAFF. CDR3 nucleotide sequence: TGTGCTAGTGTTGCCGCCGGAGACACTGAAGCTTTCTTT.

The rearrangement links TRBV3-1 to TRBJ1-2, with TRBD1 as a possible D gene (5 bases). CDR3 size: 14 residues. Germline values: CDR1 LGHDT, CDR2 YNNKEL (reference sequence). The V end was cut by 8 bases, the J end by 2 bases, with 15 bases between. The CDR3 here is CASSGTDQNYGYTF. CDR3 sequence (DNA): TGTGCCAGCTCCGGGACGGACCAAAACTATGGCTACACCTTC.

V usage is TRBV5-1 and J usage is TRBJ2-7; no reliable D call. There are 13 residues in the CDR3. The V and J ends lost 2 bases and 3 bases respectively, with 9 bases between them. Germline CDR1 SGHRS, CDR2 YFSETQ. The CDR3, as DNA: TGCGCCAGCAGCTTCCCGGAAAACTACGAGCAGTACTTC. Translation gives CASSFPENYEQYF.

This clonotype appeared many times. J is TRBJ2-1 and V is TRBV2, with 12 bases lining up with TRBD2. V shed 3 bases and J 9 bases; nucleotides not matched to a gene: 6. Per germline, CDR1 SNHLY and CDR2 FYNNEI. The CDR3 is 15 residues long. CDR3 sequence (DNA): TGTGCCAGCAGTGATAGGACTAGCGGGACGGGTGAGCAGTTCTTC. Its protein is CASSDRTSGTGEQFF.

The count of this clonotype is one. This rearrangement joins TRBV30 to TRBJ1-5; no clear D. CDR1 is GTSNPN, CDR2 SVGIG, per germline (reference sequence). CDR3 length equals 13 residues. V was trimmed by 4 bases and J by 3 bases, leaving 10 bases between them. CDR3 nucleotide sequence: TGTGCCTGGAACGACGGTAACAATCAGCCCCAGCATTTT. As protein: CAWNDGNNQPQHF. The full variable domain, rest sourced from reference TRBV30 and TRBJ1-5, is SQTIHQWPATLVQPVGSPLSLECTVEGTSNPNLYWYRQAAGRGLQLLFYSVGIGQISSEVPQNLSASRPQDRQFILSSKKLLLSDSGFYLCAWNDGNNQPQHFGDGTRLSIL.

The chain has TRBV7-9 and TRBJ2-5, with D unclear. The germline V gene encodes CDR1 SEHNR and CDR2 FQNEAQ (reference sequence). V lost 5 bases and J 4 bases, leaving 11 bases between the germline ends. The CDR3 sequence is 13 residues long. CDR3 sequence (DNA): TGTGCCAGCAGCCAAGGAGTTCCAGAGACCCAGTACTTC. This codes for CASSQGVPETQYF.

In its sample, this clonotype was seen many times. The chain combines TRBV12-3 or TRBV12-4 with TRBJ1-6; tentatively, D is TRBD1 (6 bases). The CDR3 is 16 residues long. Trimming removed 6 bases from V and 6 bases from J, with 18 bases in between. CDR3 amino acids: CASSPRGQLFNSPLHF. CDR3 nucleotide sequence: TGTGCCAGCAGCCCCCGCGGACAGTTGTTTAATTCACCCCTCCACTTT.

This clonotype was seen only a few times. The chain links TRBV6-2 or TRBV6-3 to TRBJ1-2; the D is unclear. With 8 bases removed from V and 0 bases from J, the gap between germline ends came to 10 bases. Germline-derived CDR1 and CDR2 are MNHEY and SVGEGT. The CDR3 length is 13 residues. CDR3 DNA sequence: TGTGCCAGCGATTACGGAACTAACTATGGCTACACCTTC. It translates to CASDYGTNYGYTF.

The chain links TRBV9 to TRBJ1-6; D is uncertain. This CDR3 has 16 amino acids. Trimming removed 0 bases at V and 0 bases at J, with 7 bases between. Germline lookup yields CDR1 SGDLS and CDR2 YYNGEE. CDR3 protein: CASSVGQFSYNSPLHF. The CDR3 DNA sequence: TGTGCCAGCAGCGTAGGGCAATTCTCCTATAATTCACCCCTCCACTTT.

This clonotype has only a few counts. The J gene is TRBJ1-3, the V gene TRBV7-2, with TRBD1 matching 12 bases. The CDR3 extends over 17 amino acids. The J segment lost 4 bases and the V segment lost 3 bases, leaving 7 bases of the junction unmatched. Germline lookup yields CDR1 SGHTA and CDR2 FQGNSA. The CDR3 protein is CASSLRGQGASGNTIYF. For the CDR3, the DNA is TGTGCCAGCAGCTTGAGGGGACAGGGGGCCTCCGGAAACACCATATATTTT.

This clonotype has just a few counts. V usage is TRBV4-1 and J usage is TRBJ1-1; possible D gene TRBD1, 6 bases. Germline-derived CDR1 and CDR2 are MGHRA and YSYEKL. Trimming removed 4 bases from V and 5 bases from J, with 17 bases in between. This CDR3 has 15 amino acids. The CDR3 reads CASSLRAQGDTEAFF. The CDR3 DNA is TGCGCCAGCAGCCTCCGGGCACAGGGCGATACTGAAGCTTTCTTT.

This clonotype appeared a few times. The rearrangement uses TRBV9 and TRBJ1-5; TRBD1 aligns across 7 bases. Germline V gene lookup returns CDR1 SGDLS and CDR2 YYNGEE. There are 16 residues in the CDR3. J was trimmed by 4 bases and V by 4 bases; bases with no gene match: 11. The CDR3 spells CASSPGSGTVNQPQHF. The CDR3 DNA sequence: TGTGCCAGCAGCCCTGGCTCCGGGACAGTGAATCAGCCCCAGCATTTT.

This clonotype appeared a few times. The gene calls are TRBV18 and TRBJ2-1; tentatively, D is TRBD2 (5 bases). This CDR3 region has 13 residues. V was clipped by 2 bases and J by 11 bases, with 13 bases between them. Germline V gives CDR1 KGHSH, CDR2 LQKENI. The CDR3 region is CASSPEGVGQQFF. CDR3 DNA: TGTGCCAGCTCACCAGAGGGTGTAGGACAGCAGTTCTTC.

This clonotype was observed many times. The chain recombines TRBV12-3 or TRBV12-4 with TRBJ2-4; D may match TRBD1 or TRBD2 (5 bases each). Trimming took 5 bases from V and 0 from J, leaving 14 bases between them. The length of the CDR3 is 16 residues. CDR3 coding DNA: TGTGCCAGCAGTCCCGGGGCGGTCTTAGCCAAAAACATTCAGTACTTC. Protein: CASSPGAVLAKNIQYF.

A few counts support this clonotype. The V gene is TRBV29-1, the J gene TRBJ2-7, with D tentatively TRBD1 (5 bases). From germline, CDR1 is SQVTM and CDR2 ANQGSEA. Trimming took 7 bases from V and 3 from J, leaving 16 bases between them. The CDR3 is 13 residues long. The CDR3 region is CSAVPARDYEQYF. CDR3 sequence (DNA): TGCAGCGCAGTGCCCGCCAGGGACTACGAGCAGTACTTC.

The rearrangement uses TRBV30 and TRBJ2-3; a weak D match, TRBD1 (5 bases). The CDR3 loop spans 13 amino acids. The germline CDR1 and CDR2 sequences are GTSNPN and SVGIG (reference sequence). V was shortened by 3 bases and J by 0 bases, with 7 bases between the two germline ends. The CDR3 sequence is CAWRTASTDTQYF. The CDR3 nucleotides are TGTGCCTGGAGGACAGCGAGCACAGATACGCAGTATTTT.

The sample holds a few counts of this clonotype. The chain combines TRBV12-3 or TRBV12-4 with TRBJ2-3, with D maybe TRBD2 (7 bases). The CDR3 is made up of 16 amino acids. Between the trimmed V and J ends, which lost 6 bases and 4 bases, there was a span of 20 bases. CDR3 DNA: TGTGCCAGCAGCCTTTGGGGGGGCGCAGGCTCAGATACGCAGTATTTT. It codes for CASSLWGGAGSDTQYF.

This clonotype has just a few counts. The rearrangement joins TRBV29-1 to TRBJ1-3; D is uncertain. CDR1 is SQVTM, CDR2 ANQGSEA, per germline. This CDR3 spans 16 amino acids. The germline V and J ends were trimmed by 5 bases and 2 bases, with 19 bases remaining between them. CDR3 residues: CSVKLRGSNPGNTIYF. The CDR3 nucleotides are TGCAGCGTTAAGCTACGCGGGAGCAACCCTGGAAACACCATATATTTT.

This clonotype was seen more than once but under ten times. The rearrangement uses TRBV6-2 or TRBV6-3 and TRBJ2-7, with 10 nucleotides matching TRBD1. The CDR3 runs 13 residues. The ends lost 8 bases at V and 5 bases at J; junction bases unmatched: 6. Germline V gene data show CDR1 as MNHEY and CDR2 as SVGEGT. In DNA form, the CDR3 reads TGTGCCAGCTGGGGACAGGGGAAGCACGAGCAGTACTTC. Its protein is CASWGQGKHEQYF.

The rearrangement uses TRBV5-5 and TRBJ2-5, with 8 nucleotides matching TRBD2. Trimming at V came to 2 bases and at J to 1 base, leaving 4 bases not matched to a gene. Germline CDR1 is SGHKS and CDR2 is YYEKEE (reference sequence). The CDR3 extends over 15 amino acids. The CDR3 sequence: CASSLLADLQETQYF. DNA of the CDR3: TGTGCCAGCAGCTTACTAGCGGACCTCCAAGAGACCCAGTACTTC.

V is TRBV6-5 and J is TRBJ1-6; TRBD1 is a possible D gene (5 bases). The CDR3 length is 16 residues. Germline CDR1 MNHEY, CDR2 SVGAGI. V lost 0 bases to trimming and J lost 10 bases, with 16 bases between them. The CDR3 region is CASSYSNVPRDSPLHF. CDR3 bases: TGTGCCAGCAGTTACTCGAATGTCCCCCGGGACTCACCCCTCCACTTT.

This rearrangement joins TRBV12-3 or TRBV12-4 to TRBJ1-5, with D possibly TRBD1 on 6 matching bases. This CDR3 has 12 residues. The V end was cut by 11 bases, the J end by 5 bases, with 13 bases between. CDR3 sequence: CASRRGDQPQHF. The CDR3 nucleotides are TGTGCCTCAAGAAGGGGGGATCAGCCCCAGCATTTT.

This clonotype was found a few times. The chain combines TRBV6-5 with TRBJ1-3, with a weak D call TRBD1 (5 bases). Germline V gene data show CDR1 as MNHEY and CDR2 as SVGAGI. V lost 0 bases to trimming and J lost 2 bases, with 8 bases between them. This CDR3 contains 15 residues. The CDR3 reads CASSYSFRAGNTIYF. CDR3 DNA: TGTGCCAGCAGTTACTCGTTCAGGGCTGGAAACACCATATATTTT.

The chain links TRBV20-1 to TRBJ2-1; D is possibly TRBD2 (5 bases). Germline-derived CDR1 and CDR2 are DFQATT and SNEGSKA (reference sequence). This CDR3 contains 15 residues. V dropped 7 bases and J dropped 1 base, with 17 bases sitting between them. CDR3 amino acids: CSVTTSSASYNEQFF. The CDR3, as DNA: TGCAGTGTCACAACTAGTTCCGCGTCCTACAATGAGCAGTTCTTC.